The rows below give T cell receptor beta chains drawn from one sample of a study of spatial heterogeneity in lung cancer. MiXCR was run by TCRdb on the 5' RACE reads, yielding one entry per CDR3 protein. The sample has around 4,200 distinct CDR3 sequences, 8.8% seen once. This specimen was normal lung tissue next to the tumor, taken at surgery. These receptors were obtained from a female donor with early-stage non-small cell lung cancer. Both conserved end residues are part of each CDR3. Each record gives: clone size, J gene, V gene, CDR3 protein. Rows give clone size only sometimes, using once, few, many, or a class for an expanded clone.

many,TRBJ2-1,TRBV6-2/TRBV6-3,CASSYGTSFGFNEQFF
few,TRBJ2-5,TRBV6-1,CASSALAGYQETQYF
large,TRBJ1-2,TRBV29-1,CSVGRANYGYTF
medium-sized,TRBJ2-2,TRBV7-8,CASSLAGSRAGAGELFF
medium-sized,TRBJ2-3,TRBV29-1,CSVLRGARDTQYF
medium-sized,TRBJ2-2,TRBV5-4,CASSTGLADTGELFF
NA,TRBJ1-6,TRBV6-5,CASSGGSYNSPLHF
medium-sized,TRBJ2-6,TRBV10-3,CAISAGQGFSGANVLTF
many,TRBJ1-4,TRBV7-2,CASSATTADEKLFF
many,TRBJ1-4,TRBV5-6,CASSRTVEGEKLFF
many,TRBJ2-5,TRBV11-2,CASSARGAGPGGETQYF
medium-sized,TRBJ2-5,TRBV7-9,CASSPTSGTQETQYF
medium-sized,TRBJ2-3,TRBV10-3,CAISEGGSFTDTQYF
medium-sized,TRBJ2-3,TRBV7-2,CASSSAPLQDTQYF
many,TRBJ2-5,TRBV5-1,CASSSGTGIEETQYF
NA,TRBJ2-6,TRBV10-3,CAISPGTGISEANVLTF
large,TRBJ1-4,TRBV11-2,CASSPLGTAHEKLFF
NA,TRBJ2-1,TRBV12-3/TRBV12-4,CASRERELNNEQFF
medium-sized,TRBJ1-4,TRBV7-2,CASSLKGQGREKLFF
NA,TRBJ2-5,TRBV6-6,CASSRGGPDLTF
NA,TRBJ1-3,TRBV20-1,CSAGDPWGSGNTIYF
few,TRBJ2-5,TRBV6-5,CASSTPRAEETQYF
medium-sized,TRBJ2-5,TRBV6-2/TRBV6-3,CASGTQWTQYF
medium-sized,TRBJ2-3,TRBV10-3,CATVQDQGADTQYF
many,TRBJ2-5,TRBV5-1,CASSLVGSRQETQYF
medium-sized,TRBJ2-3,TRBV7-8,CASSFRDRASTDTQYF
medium-sized,TRBJ2-3,TRBV4-2,CASSKERLTDTQYF
medium-sized,TRBJ2-7,TRBV7-2,CASSPQRGSYEQYF
NA,TRBJ1-2,TRBV30,CAWGGRGRYIYGYTF
few,TRBJ2-5,TRBV7-8,CASRPQGDQETQYF
medium-sized,TRBJ2-1,TRBV6-5,CASSYRVLADEQFF
medium-sized,TRBJ2-2,TRBV7-3,CASSPGTGGGELFF
many,TRBJ2-5,TRBV7-9,CASSRLMGGAETQYF
medium-sized,TRBJ2-2,TRBV27,CASSPRPPWTGNTGELFF
NA,TRBJ2-3,TRBV3-1,CASSLLAAGTDTQYF
medium-sized,TRBJ2-1,TRBV7-2,CASSSLTWEQFF